The T cell receptor (beta chain) described here comes from a study of CD8 T cells in Susac syndrome. Reverse transcription of 0.5 to 1 ug RNA used random hexamers. TCRdb re-called the immunoSEQ multiplex PCR reads with MiXCR, one entry per CDR3 protein. The profile shows some 100,000 distinct CDR3 sequences, just under 95% of them singletons. J lost 2 bases, V lost 6 bases, and 9 bases had no gene match. The CDR3 is made up of 15 amino acids. Sequences were obtained from CD4+ T cells from PBMCs. The TCR sequence derives from a human donor with multiple sclerosis. The chain has TRBV12-3 or TRBV12-4 and TRBJ1-2; 7 nucleotides match TRBD1. CDR3 residues: CASRASGTANYGYTF. The CDR3 bases are TGTGCCAGCAGAGCTTCTGGGACAGCCAACTATGGCTACACCTTC.